This entry lists 6 T cell receptor beta chains sequenced from one sample in a study of neoadjuvant nivolumab and ipilimumab in lung cancer. Profiling relied on immunoSEQ multiplex PCR, and the TCRdb table lists in-frame clones only, not all of them. The sample consists of about 27,000 clones, roughly three quarters of them appearing once. The source material was tumor tissue, sampled after neoadjuvant nivolumab, alone or with ipilimumab, at or shortly before surgery. These TCRs come from an adult with non-small cell lung cancer.

There are a few counts of this clone. This chain links TRBV6-1 with TRBJ1-1; the D is unclear. This CDR3 has 17 amino acids. V was cut by 0 bases and J by 4 bases, with 18 bases left in between. Germline CDR1 and CDR2: MNHNS and SASEGT. CDR3 loop: CASSEAPRTTRGTEAFF. CDR3 in DNA: TGTGCCAGCAGTGAAGCCCCGCGGACCACCCGGGGCACTGAAGCTTTCTTT.

The chain links TRBV28 to TRBJ2-7; a possible D gene is TRBD1 (6 bases). Per germline, CDR1 MDHEN and CDR2 SYDVKM. Trimming took 4 bases from V and 4 from J, leaving 14 bases between them. This CDR3 is built from 14 residues. Here the CDR3 reads CASSSPDSRYEQYF. As DNA, the CDR3 is TGTGCCAGCAGTTCCCCGGACAGTCGGTACGAGCAGTACTTC.

J is TRBJ2-7 and V is TRBV7-9, with 8 nucleotides matching TRBD1. The CDR3 totals 15 residues. Germline lookup yields CDR1 SEHNR and CDR2 FQNEAQ (reference sequence). V lost 1 base and J lost 5; bases outside the gene matches: 7. CDR3: CASSLGTGRWHEQYF. CDR3 bases: TGTGCCAGCAGCTTAGGGACAGGGAGGTGGCACGAGCAGTACTTC.

This clone was counted a few times. This chain uses TRBV7-2 with TRBJ2-3, with 8 bases matching TRBD2. Losses at the gene ends were 1 base for V and 2 bases for J; bases not matched to a gene: 2. CDR3 size: 15 residues. Germline CDR1 reads SGHTA; CDR2 reads FQGNSA. The CDR3 region is CASSLVAGYTDTQYF. The CDR3 DNA sequence: TGTGCCAGCAGCTTAGTAGCGGGGTACACAGATACGCAGTATTTT.

A few counts support this clone. The rearrangement links TRBV6-5 to TRBJ1-1, with TRBD1 as a possible D gene (5 bases). Per germline, CDR1 MNHEY and CDR2 SVGAGI. Trimming shortened V by 10 bases and J by 1 base, and 10 bases separated the two germline ends. The CDR3 sequence is 12 residues long. The CDR3 here is CATYTGNTEAFF. CDR3 bases: TGTGCCACTTACACAGGGAACACTGAAGCTTTCTTT.

The chain is built from TRBV5-4 and TRBJ2-3, with no clear D. The CDR3 spans 12 residues. With 0 bases removed from V and 8 bases from J, the gap between germline ends came to 7 bases. Germline CDR1 and CDR2: SGHNT and YYREEE (reference sequence). The CDR3 is CASSLEYGTQYF. The CDR3, as DNA: TGTGCCAGCAGCTTGGAGTATGGTACGCAGTATTTT.